This record looks at one TCR beta chain sequence and its context. Its antigen is not known. This sequence may be a read error, since a much larger clone differs from it by one base. Germline V gene data show CDR1 as SGHAT and CDR2 as FQNNGV. This CDR3 region has 13 residues. With 5 bases removed from V and 7 bases from J, the gap between germline ends came to 14 bases. Genomic DNA was the source, and TCR beta CDR3 was amplified from it by two-round multiplex PCR. Used in first-round PCR were primers specific to each TRBV and TRBJ gene. Via MiXCR, TCRdb re-called the multiplex PCR reads, giving one row per CDR3 protein. The sample yields over 20,000 distinct CDR3 sequences, roughly 40% seen once. The sample is drawn from a study of prognosis after radiotherapy for stage I lung cancer. Looking at the study overall: Patients received stereotactic body radiotherapy alone, with no concurrent therapy. Study-level points and caveats: A difference in TRBV and TRBJ gene usage was reportedly seen between patients with and without metastases.

The clonotype comes from a donor aged 50 or older with non-small cell lung cancer. Sequencing was performed on PBMCs, taken before or after stereotactic body radiation therapy (not recorded which). This sequence joins TRBV11-2 and TRBJ1-1; D is perhaps TRBD1 (6 bases). The CDR3 sequence: CASSPLGGVEAFF. In DNA form, the CDR3 reads TGTGCCAGCAGCCCATTAGGGGGGGTTGAAGCTTTCTTT.